These 21 T cell receptor beta chains share one sample of origin, sequenced in a study of blood T cell repertoires in COVID-19. Clones were sequenced by immunoSEQ multiplex PCR, and TCRdb holds only the in-frame ones, with some missing. Altogether fewer than 250,000 clones are present, more than 75% being singletons, with the ten largest covering approximately 7.3%. The specimen was PBMCs or T cells enriched from blood (not recorded which). The receptors come from a man aged 30-40 years in a cohort exposed to, infected with or recovered from COVID-19 (not recorded which).

The chain combines TRBV18 with TRBJ1-4, with D unclear. CDR1 is KGHSH, CDR2 LQKENI, per germline. Trimming took off 2 bases at V and 0 bases at J, with 4 bases between the two ends. The CDR3 length is 14 residues. The CDR3 nucleotides read TGTGCCAGCTCACCATCATCAACTAATGAAAAACTGTTTTTT. Amino acids: CASSPSSTNEKLFF.

The chain combines TRBV6-5 with TRBJ1-1, with D possibly matching TRBD1 (5 bases). With 3 bases removed from V and 5 bases from J, the gap between germline ends came to 7 bases. CDR3 length: 12 amino acids. Germline CDR1 and CDR2: MNHEY and SVGAGI. The CDR3 spells CASSYGATEAFF. In DNA, the CDR3 is TGTGCCAGCAGTTATGGGGCGACTGAAGCTTTCTTT.

This clone occurred once. The chain recombines TRBV4-1 with TRBJ2-5, with D unclear. Trimming left V 0 bases short and J 2 bases short, with 10 bases between. This CDR3 contains 15 residues. Per the germline V gene, CDR1 is MGHRA and CDR2 is YSYEKL. As DNA, the CDR3 is TGCGCCAGCAGCCAAGATCCCGGTTCTCAAGAGACCCAGTACTTC. Encoded protein: CASSQDPGSQETQYF.

The V and J genes are TRBV25-1 and TRBJ2-3, with a tentative D call TRBD2 (6 bases). The V end was cut by 5 bases, the J end by 4 bases, with 16 bases between. The CDR3 spans 15 residues. Germline CDR1 and CDR2: MGHDK and SYGVNS. The CDR3: CASSPGRKDPDTQYF. For the CDR3, the DNA is TGTGCCAGCAGTCCCGGGAGAAAGGATCCAGATACGCAGTATTTT.

The chain has TRBV15 and TRBJ1-1, with D possibly matching TRBD1 (5 bases). This CDR3 comprises 13 residues. CDR1 and CDR2 from the germline V gene are LNHNV and YYDKDF (reference sequence). Between the trimmed V and J ends, which lost 3 bases and 6 bases, there was a span of 11 bases. The DNA of the CDR3 is TGTGCCACCAGCAGCAGGGTTGTCCCTGAAGCTTTCTTT. Protein product: CATSSRVVPEAFF.

The rearrangement links TRBV11-2 to TRBJ1-1; no definite D call. The CDR3 consists of 15 residues. Germline CDR1 is SGHAT and CDR2 is FQNNGV. V was shortened by 1 base and J by 2 bases, with 11 bases between the two germline ends. For the CDR3, the DNA is TGTGCCAGCAGCTTAGGCTACGGGGATAACACTGAAGCTTTCTTT. Protein product: CASSLGYGDNTEAFF.

The chain recombines TRBV7-2 with TRBJ2-3, with 10 bases lining up with TRBD2. The length of the CDR3 is 17 residues. Germline lookup yields CDR1 SGHTA and CDR2 FQGNSA. V shed 1 base, J shed 4 bases, and the junction held 8 bases outside the gene matches. The CDR3 loop reads CASSLVSSGRAADTQYF. CDR3 in DNA: TGTGCCAGCAGCTTAGTTTCGAGCGGGAGGGCCGCAGATACGCAGTATTTT. The whole variable domain, filled in from reference TRBV7-2 and TRBJ2-3, reads GAGVSQSPSNKVTEKGKDVELRCDPISGHTALYWYRQSLGQGLEFLIYFQGNSAPDKSGLPSDRFSAERTGGSVSTLTIQRTQQEDSAVYLCASSLVSSGRAADTQYFGPGTRLTVL.

This clone was counted between two and nine times. This chain connects TRBV19 to TRBJ1-5; tentatively, D is TRBD1 (5 bases). This CDR3 contains 17 residues. V dropped 3 bases and J dropped 5 bases, with 20 bases sitting between them. Germline V gene sequence: CDR1 LNHDA, CDR2 SQIVND (reference sequence). The CDR3 nucleotides are TGTGCCAGTAGTATGGGTCCCCAGTACAGGTCGCATCAGCCCCAGCATTTT. Translating gives CASSMGPQYRSHQPQHF.

J is TRBJ2-3 and V is TRBV15; weak D call: TRBD1 (6 bases). Between the trimmed V and J ends, which lost 5 bases and 2 bases, there was a span of 14 bases. CDR1 and CDR2 (germline): LNHNV, YYDKDF (reference sequence). CDR3 size: 15 residues. The CDR3 sequence is CATSGGGFLTDTQYF. CDR3 nucleotide sequence: TGTGCCACCAGCGGGGGCGGGTTCCTCACAGATACGCAGTATTTT.

The chain recombines TRBV7-3 with TRBJ2-1; D gene ambiguous. Trimming pared 5 bases from V and 6 bases from J, leaving 17 bases between. CDR3 size: 15 residues. Per the germline V gene, CDR1 is SGHTA and CDR2 is FQGTGA. The DNA for the CDR3 is TGTGCCAGCAGCCCCGACACTCGAAGTCGCAATGAGCAGTTCTTC. It encodes CASSPDTRSRNEQFF. The entire variable domain, with the rest obtained from reference TRBV7-3 and TRBJ2-1, is as follows: GAGVSQTPSNKVTEKGKYVELRCDPISGHTALYWYRQSLGQGPEFLIYFQGTGAADDSGLPNDRFFAVRPEGSVSTLKIQRTERGDSAVYLCASSPDTRSRNEQFFGPGTRLTVL.

The gene calls are TRBV2 and TRBJ2-2, with 9 nucleotides matching TRBD2. Trimming took 1 base from V and 4 from J; bases not matched to a gene: 7. Germline V gene data show CDR1 as SNHLY and CDR2 as FYNNEI. The CDR3 runs 17 residues. Here the CDR3 reads CASSEVRTSESTGELFF. CDR3 coding DNA: TGTGCCAGCAGTGAAGTGCGGACTAGCGAGTCCACCGGGGAGCTGTTTTTT. Drawing the rest from reference TRBV2 and TRBJ2-2, the complete variable domain is EPEVTQTPSHQVTQMGQEVILRCVPISNHLYFYWYRQILGQKVEFLVSFYNNEISEKSEIFDDQFSVERPDGSNFTLKIRSTKLEDSAMYFCASSEVRTSESTGELFFGEGSRLTVL.

For this clone: One junction end disagrees with the germline gene, perhaps due to a read error. The chain is built from TRBV7-7 and TRBJ2-3, with TRBD2 matching over 11 bases. The CDR3 has 15 amino acids. Germline values: CDR1 SSHAT, CDR2 FNYEAQ (reference sequence). CDR3 sequence reads: CASSLAGGPTDTQYF. The DNA for the CDR3 is TGTGCTAGCAGCTTAGCGGGAGGGCCGACAGATACGCAGTATTTT.

The rearrangement joins TRBV6-2 or TRBV6-3 to TRBJ2-3; 7 nucleotides align to TRBD2. With V trimmed by 0 bases and J by 4 bases, 10 bases remained unmatched. Germline loops: CDR1 MNHEY, CDR2 SVGEGT. CDR3 length equals 17 residues. The CDR3 here is CASSYSGGSVGADTQYF. DNA of the CDR3: TGTGCCAGCAGTTACTCGGGCGGGAGCGTAGGCGCAGATACGCAGTATTTT.

V is TRBV27 and J is TRBJ2-1; 11 bases are a match to TRBD2. Trimming removed 4 bases from V and 8 bases from J; junction bases left unmatched: 10. Germline values: CDR1 MNHEY, CDR2 SMNVEV (reference sequence). This CDR3 comprises 16 residues. The CDR3 nucleotides read TGTGCCAGCAGTTCCCGCCGACTAGCGGGATTGGATGAGCAGTTCTTC. This encodes CASSSRRLAGLDEQFF.

The gene calls are TRBV4-1 and TRBJ2-1, with D tentatively TRBD2 (6 bases). Trimming left V 0 bases short and J 6 bases short, with 15 bases between. Germline-derived CDR1 and CDR2 are MGHRA and YSYEKL. The CDR3 consists of 16 residues. In nucleotides, the CDR3 is TGCGCCAGCAGCCAAGAGGTAGCTGTGGGGGGCAATGAGCAGTTCTTC. Protein product: CASSQEVAVGGNEQFF.

This chain joins TRBV19 and TRBJ2-1; 8 bases align to TRBD1. J gave up 9 bases and V 10 bases, and 17 bases lay outside the gene matches. The CDR3 consists of 15 residues. Germline V CDR1 and CDR2: LNHDA, SQIVND (reference sequence). This chain's CDR3 is CATRPGTGFTGEQFF. DNA for the CDR3: TGTGCCACCAGACCCGGGACAGGCTTTACGGGTGAGCAGTTCTTC.

V gene TRBV5-4 combines with J gene TRBJ2-7, with 8 bases fitting TRBD1. This CDR3 spans 13 amino acids. V shed 3 bases and J 6 bases; nucleotides not matched to a gene: 5. Germline CDR1 and CDR2: SGHNT and YYREEE (reference sequence). The CDR3 region is CASSWTGTGEQYF. The CDR3 DNA reads TGTGCCAGCAGCTGGACAGGGACGGGCGAGCAGTACTTC.

V usage is TRBV7-2 and J usage is TRBJ2-5; TRBD2 matches 12 bases. The J segment lost 3 bases and the V segment lost 0 bases, leaving 2 bases of the junction unmatched. The germline V gene encodes CDR1 SGHTA and CDR2 FQGNSA. This CDR3 has 16 amino acids. The CDR3 reads CASSLAGLAGKETQYF. As DNA, the CDR3 is TGTGCCAGCAGCTTAGCGGGACTAGCGGGTAAAGAGACCCAGTACTTC. Variable domain in full (rest from reference TRBV7-2 and TRBJ2-5): GAGVSQSPSNKVTEKGKDVELRCDPISGHTALYWYRQSLGQGLEFLIYFQGNSAPDKSGLPSDRFSAERTGGSVSTLTIQRTQQEDSAVYLCASSLAGLAGKETQYFGPGTRLLVL.

This rearrangement joins TRBV29-1 to TRBJ1-2; 9 bases line up with TRBD1. The V gene end was trimmed by 7 bases and the J gene end by 6 bases; junction bases not matched to a gene: 6. From germline, CDR1 is SQVTM and CDR2 ANQGSEA. This CDR3 region has 12 residues. This chain's CDR3 is CSAQDRGDGYTF. DNA for the CDR3: TGCAGCGCCCAGGACAGGGGCGATGGCTACACCTTC.

The chain recombines TRBV7-2 with TRBJ2-7; D not resolved. The CDR3 spans 13 residues. V dropped 5 bases and J dropped 3 bases, with 11 bases sitting between them. From germline, CDR1 is SGHTA and CDR2 FQGNSA. CDR3 amino acids: CASSDQTVYEQYF. The CDR3 DNA reads as TGTGCCAGCAGCGATCAAACGGTCTACGAGCAGTACTTC.

This chain links TRBV6-5 with TRBJ2-7; the match to TRBD1 covers 10 bases. V lost 8 bases and J lost 0; bases outside the gene matches: 1. The length of the CDR3 is 13 residues. The V gene's germline CDR1 is MNHEY and CDR2 SVGAGI. CDR3 nucleotides: TGTGCCAGCGGACAGGGGGTCTCCTACGAGCAGTACTTC. It specifies CASGQGVSYEQYF.